The 30 T cell receptor beta chains below come from one sample, sequenced in a study of T cells in Graves' hyperthyroidism and ophthalmopathy. The investigators amplified TCR beta CDR3 regions from RNA transcripts. The HTBI primer set served for first-round RT-PCR of the TCR CDR3. Via MiXCR, TCRdb re-called the multiplex PCR reads, giving one row per CDR3 protein. The data hold approximately 530,000 distinct CDR3 sequences, with roughly 21% observed a single time. Material for sequencing was blood. The source is a man in his forties or fifties with Graves' ophthalmopathy.

The chain recombines TRBV9 with TRBJ1-2; the D gene is possibly TRBD1 (6 bases). The germline V and J ends were trimmed by 4 bases and 3 bases, with 16 bases remaining between them. The CDR3 sequence is 15 residues long. In germline, CDR1 is SGDLS, CDR2 YYNGEE. The DNA of the CDR3 is TGTGCCAGCAGCACTCCAACTAGGGGGTACTATGGCTACACCTTC. Translated: CASSTPTRGYYGYTF.

This clonotype was seen a few times. Germline and junction disagree at one end, which may indicate a read error. The chain has TRBV6-2 or TRBV6-3 and TRBJ1-1, with D unresolved. Germline CDR1 MNHEY, CDR2 SVGEGT. The CDR3 contains 13 residues. CDR3 nucleotide sequence: TGTGCCAGCACCCTTACCGGGAACTCTGAAGCTTTCTTT. This codes for CASTLTGNSEAFF.

Comments on this clonotype: A junction boundary mismatches the germline segment, possibly from a read error. J is TRBJ2-1 and V is TRBV5-1, with D unclear. Germline loops: CDR1 SGHRS, CDR2 YFSETQ. This CDR3 has 13 amino acids. Here the CDR3 DNA reads TGCGCCAGCGGCTTGAAAGTGAACAATGAGCAGTTCTTC. This translates into CASGLKVNNEQFF.

There are many counts of this clonotype. The V gene is TRBV9, the J gene TRBJ2-3; TRBD2 aligns across 8 bases. Germline values: CDR1 SGDLS, CDR2 YYNGEE. Trimming removed 3 bases from V and 2 bases from J; junction bases left unmatched: 8. The CDR3 has 16 amino acids. The CDR3 loop is CASSARGGSITDTQYF. CDR3 DNA: TGTGCCAGCAGCGCCCGGGGGGGGTCCATCACAGATACGCAGTATTTT.

This clonotype was seen repeatedly, ten times or more. The chain is built from TRBV11-2 and TRBJ2-1; 12 bases are shared with TRBD2. J gave up 7 bases and V 5 bases, and 3 bases lay outside the gene matches. The CDR3 runs to 14 residues. Germline CDR1 reads SGHAT; CDR2 reads FQNNGV. The CDR3: CASSPLAGGNEQFF. The CDR3 DNA reads TGTGCCAGCAGCCCCCTAGCGGGGGGGAATGAGCAGTTCTTC.

This clonotype has a single count. The V gene is TRBV10-3, the J gene TRBJ2-4, with TRBD1 matching 10 bases. Matching the DNA end better, TRBJ2-1 makes the J call doubtful. Germline V gives CDR1 ENHRY, CDR2 SYGVKD. This CDR3 is 15 amino acids long. The CDR3 loop reads CATHPGQGTDNDQFF. For the CDR3, the DNA is TGTGCCACCCACCCGGGACAGGGGACGGATAACGATCAGTTCTTC.

The chain employs TRBV7-8 and TRBJ1-5; D is possibly TRBD1 (5 bases). CDR3 length: 14 amino acids. Trimming stripped 7 bases from V and 7 bases from J, with 17 bases between. Germline V gene sequence: CDR1 SGHVS, CDR2 FQNEAQ. CDR3 coding DNA: TGTGCCAGCACCCAGGGCATGTATGGGCAGCCCCAGCATTTT. Its translation is CASTQGMYGQPQHF.

Only a few counts were recorded for this clonotype. The chain employs TRBV19 and TRBJ1-5, with 7 bases aligning to TRBD1. V was pared by 2 bases and J by 5 bases, with 6 bases of the junction left unmatched. From germline, CDR1 is LNHDA and CDR2 SQIVND (reference sequence). CDR3 length: 15 amino acids. CDR3 in DNA: TGTGCCAGTAGTATAACACAGGGGACATATCAGCCCCAGCATTTT. It is translated as CASSITQGTYQPQHF.

The gene calls are TRBV11-3 and TRBJ2-1, with 7 bases lining up with TRBD2. The CDR3 runs 17 residues. The V and J ends lost 5 bases and 0 bases, in that order; junction bases with no gene match: 10. Germline assignment: CDR1 SGHNT and CDR2 YENEEA. The CDR3 spells CASSGQRGFSSYNEQFF. The CDR3 coding sequence is TGTGCCAGCAGCGGTCAGCGGGGTTTTAGCTCCTACAATGAGCAGTTCTTC.

J is TRBJ1-5 and V is TRBV28; a weak D match, TRBD1 (6 bases). The ends were cut back, 8 bases at V and 0 bases at J, with 17 bases in the middle. The CDR3 contains 16 residues. Germline V gene sequence: CDR1 MDHEN, CDR2 SYDVKM. The CDR3 loop is CASWGGYPISNQPQHF. In DNA, the CDR3 is TGTGCCAGCTGGGGGGGCTACCCAATTAGCAATCAGCCCCAGCATTTT.

This clonotype has only a few counts. The chain employs TRBV10-3 and TRBJ2-1; 8 nucleotides align to TRBD2. The CDR3 is 14 amino acids. The germline V gene encodes CDR1 ENHRY and CDR2 SYGVKD. J lost 7 bases, V lost 9 bases, and 11 bases had no gene match. For the CDR3, the DNA is TGTGCCATTGGAACGAGTAGCGGGGCGAATGAGCAGTTCTTC. It specifies CAIGTSSGANEQFF.

There are many counts of this clonotype. This chain uses TRBV7-2 with TRBJ2-4; 9 nucleotides match TRBD2. CDR1 is SGHTA, CDR2 FQGNSA, per germline. With V trimmed by 2 bases and J by 0 bases, 2 bases remained unmatched. The CDR3 contains 16 residues. In DNA, the CDR3 is TGTGCCAGCAGCTTAAGCGGGGGGATAGCCAAAAACATTCAGTACTTC. Translated, it gives CASSLSGGIAKNIQYF.

This clonotype has at least ten counts. This chain uses TRBV3-1 with TRBJ1-1; no clear D. Germline CDR1 is LGHDT and CDR2 is YNNKEL (reference sequence). This CDR3 region has 13 residues. The V gene lost 5 bases and the J gene lost 1 base, with 8 bases spanning the gap. The CDR3: CASSRRENTEAFF. CDR3 sequence (DNA): TGTGCCAGCAGCAGAAGGGAGAACACTGAAGCTTTCTTT.

This clonotype was counted at least ten times. The V gene is TRBV12-3 or TRBV12-4, the J gene TRBJ2-3; 13 bases match TRBD2. The J segment lost 2 bases and the V segment lost 4 bases, leaving 6 bases of the junction unmatched. The CDR3 runs to 17 residues. The CDR3 is CASSSPGLAGYTDTQYF. CDR3 bases: TGTGCCAGCAGTTCCCCGGGACTAGCGGGATACACAGATACGCAGTATTTT.

V and J are TRBV28 and TRBJ1-1; TRBD1 is a possible D gene (5 bases). The CDR3 extends over 16 amino acids. Germline CDR1 reads MDHEN; CDR2 reads SYDVKM. V was pared by 5 bases and J by 2 bases, with 18 bases between. The CDR3 nucleotides are TGTGCCAGCAGTCCCCTTGGGGCACTTAAAAACACTGAAGCTTTCTTT. Translation: CASSPLGALKNTEAFF.

This chain connects TRBV12-5 to TRBJ2-1; 10 nucleotides line up with TRBD2. The CDR3 is made up of 19 amino acids. Trimming removed 4 bases from V and 0 bases from J; junction bases left unmatched: 12. Germline V lookup: CDR1 LGHNT, CDR2 FRNRAP. CDR3 loop: CASGSPGTSEISSYNEQFF. The CDR3 nucleotides read TGTGCTAGTGGTTCGCCCGGGACTAGCGAGATCAGCTCCTACAATGAGCAGTTCTTC.

This clonotype appeared many times. The V call is TRBV6-1, the J call TRBJ2-7; 10 positions match TRBD1. The V gene's germline CDR1 is MNHNS and CDR2 SASEGT. J lost 3 bases, V lost 6 bases, and 5 bases had no gene match. The CDR3 totals 14 residues. DNA for the CDR3: TGTGCCAGCAGGTTGGGACAGGGGCTCTACGAGCAGTACTTC. Its protein product is CASRLGQGLYEQYF.

This clonotype occurred many times. V and J are TRBV18 and TRBJ2-1, with TRBD1 matching over 7 bases. The CDR3 sequence is 14 residues long. The V and J ends lost 4 bases and 5 bases, in that order; junction bases with no gene match: 5. The V gene's germline CDR1 is KGHSH and CDR2 LQKENI. CDR3 protein: CASSRQGLDNEQFF. Here the CDR3 DNA reads TGTGCCAGCTCACGACAGGGCTTGGACAATGAGCAGTTCTTC.

The chain employs TRBV5-1 and TRBJ2-3, with D possibly TRBD1 on 7 matching bases. Trimming removed 1 base from V and 3 bases from J, with 18 bases in between. The CDR3 extends over 17 amino acids. Germline V gene data show CDR1 as SGHRS and CDR2 as YFSETQ. Here the CDR3 reads CASSLYSGGGYTDTQYF. In DNA form, the CDR3 reads TGCGCCAGCAGCTTGTATTCAGGGGGAGGTTATACAGATACGCAGTATTTT.

With respect to this clonotype: A clone one base away is much larger, so this may be a read error. The chain links TRBV7-2 to TRBJ2-7; 9 bases map to TRBD2. Germline V gives CDR1 SGHTA, CDR2 FQGNSA. V dropped 4 bases and J dropped 2; count of bases not matched to a gene: 12. This CDR3 spans 17 amino acids. The CDR3 region is CASSSGSGGHSPYEQYF. The CDR3 DNA reads TGTGCCAGCAGCTCGGGTAGCGGGGGCCATAGCCCCTACGAGCAGTACTTC.

This clonotype was recorded a few times. The V call is TRBV24-1, the J call TRBJ1-1; D remains unclear. The CDR3 runs 11 residues. Germline assignment: CDR1 KGHDR and CDR2 SFDVKD. Trimming stripped 7 bases from V and 5 bases from J, with 7 bases between. The CDR3 spells CATSDGTEAFF. CDR3 nucleotide sequence: TGTGCCACCAGCGACGGAACTGAAGCTTTCTTT.

This chain links TRBV5-1 with TRBJ1-3; the D is unclear. Trimming took off 0 bases at V and 0 bases at J, with 10 bases between the two ends. The germline V gene has CDR1 SGHRS and CDR2 YFSETQ. CDR3 length: 16 residues. The CDR3 spells CASSLDPGSSGNTIYF. CDR3 DNA sequence: TGCGCCAGCAGCTTGGACCCTGGTAGCTCTGGAAACACCATATATTTT.

Only a few counts were recorded for this clonotype. J is TRBJ1-2 and V is TRBV29-1, with 8 bases matching TRBD1. Trimming took 3 bases from V and 0 from J; bases not matched to a gene: 12. From germline, CDR1 is SQVTM and CDR2 ANQGSEA. The CDR3 has 17 amino acids. CDR3 sequence (DNA): TGCAGCGTTGAGCCTCGGACAGGGTGGGGGACTAACTATGGCTACACCTTC. Translating gives CSVEPRTGWGTNYGYTF.

This clonotype was picked up many times. The rearrangement joins TRBV11-2 to TRBJ2-7, with D perhaps TRBD2 (6 bases). Germline assignment: CDR1 SGHAT and CDR2 FQNNGV. The CDR3 covers 15 residues. With 6 bases removed from V and 6 bases from J, the gap between germline ends came to 21 bases. CDR3 bases: TGTGCCAGCAGTCCCACTGGGTCCGGGGGACGCGAGCAGTACTTC. It yields the protein CASSPTGSGGREQYF.

Turning to this clonotype: A much larger clone sits a single nucleotide away, making a read error possible. V usage is TRBV15 and J usage is TRBJ2-1, with D perhaps being TRBD1 or TRBD2 (6 bases each). Germline V gives CDR1 LNHNV, CDR2 YYDKDF (reference sequence). CDR3 length: 16 amino acids. This CDR3 is CATSGEIGGTRGEQFF. In nucleotides, the CDR3 is TGTGCCACCAGCGGAGAAATTGGCGGGACACGAGGTGAGCAGTTCTTC.

At least ten counts were recorded for this clonotype. The chain carries TRBV3-1 and TRBJ1-1; no reliable D call. The CDR3 consists of 13 residues. Trimming cost V 4 bases and J 7 bases, with 13 bases left between them. Per germline, CDR1 LGHDT and CDR2 YNNKEL (reference sequence). Here the CDR3 reads CASSRHFPVEAFF. The CDR3 nucleotides are TGTGCCAGCAGCCGACACTTTCCGGTTGAAGCTTTCTTT.

The rearrangement links TRBV7-8 to TRBJ1-6; 7 bases are a match to TRBD1. Germline-derived CDR1 and CDR2 are SGHVS and FQNEAQ. Trimming at V came to 5 bases and at J to 9 bases, leaving 10 bases not matched to a gene. The CDR3 contains 15 residues. CDR3 protein: CASSPGQARGSPLHF. The CDR3 bases are TGTGCCAGCAGCCCCGGACAGGCTAGGGGTTCACCCCTCCACTTT.

This clonotype was seen only a few times. J is TRBJ2-5 and V is TRBV27; the match to TRBD1 covers 12 bases. V trimming: 6 bases; J trimming: 1 base; junction bases outside the gene matches: 6. The CDR3 totals 16 residues. The germline CDR1 and CDR2 sequences are MNHEY and SMNVEV (reference sequence). The CDR3, as DNA: TGTGCCAGCAGCCCCAGGGACAGGGGGCTCCAAGAGACCCAGTACTTC. Encoded protein: CASSPRDRGLQETQYF.

For this clonotype: A much larger clone differs from this one at a single base, so this may be a read error. The CDR3 coding sequence is TGTGCCAGCAGTGTCGGGAGGGCCAACAATGAGCAGCTCTTC. This gives the protein CASSVGRANNEQLF. The chain has TRBV2 and TRBJ2-1, with 8 bases matching TRBD2. CDR1 SNHLY and CDR2 FYNNEI come from the germline V gene. This CDR3 has 14 amino acids.

This clonotype was picked up a small number of times. DNA for the CDR3: TGTGCCAGCAGCCGGGACACCGACTATGGCTACACCTTC. It encodes CASSRDTDYGYTF. The chain links TRBV2 to TRBJ1-2; the D gene is possibly TRBD1 (6 bases). V was cut by 6 bases and J by 3 bases, with 11 bases left in between. This CDR3 has 13 amino acids. Germline-derived CDR1 and CDR2 are SNHLY and FYNNEI.